Listed below are T cell receptor beta chains from one sample, sequenced in a study of blood T cell repertoires in COVID-19. Produced via immunoSEQ multiplex PCR; TCRdb's table is partial and in-frame only. Here the sample spans 200,000 to 300,000 clones, approximately 83% being singletons. What was sequenced was PBMCs or T cells enriched from blood (not recorded which). Receptors originate from a woman between 40 and 50 years old with acute COVID-19. CDR3s include the opening cysteine and the closing phenylalanine or tryptophan. Fields, in order: clone size, D gene, V gene, J gene, CDR3 DNA, CDR3 protein. The D gene is left open where the match is weak. Expanded clones get a size class; other rows say once, few or many, or leave the size out.

.	TRBD1	TRBV29-1	TRBJ1-4	TGCAGCGCCACCGGGACAGGGAATGAAAAACTGTTTTTT	CSATGTGNEKLFF
.	.	TRBV11-2	TRBJ2-1	TGTGCCAGCAGCTTAATCGCTCCGGGGGAGCAGTTCTTC	CASSLIAPGEQFF
.	.	TRBV11-2	TRBJ1-4	TGTGCCAGCAGCTTGGACATTGCTAATGAAAAACTGTTTTTT	CASSLDIANEKLFF
.	.	TRBV2	TRBJ1-4	TGTGCCAGCAGTGAAATGGGGGGGGCACTAACTAATGAAAAACTGTTTTTT	CASSEMGGALTNEKLFF
many	TRBD1	TRBV2	TRBJ1-1	TGTGCCAGCACAAACAGGGGGTCCACTGAAGCTTTCTTT	CASTNRGSTEAFF
.	TRBD2	TRBV2	TRBJ2-7	TGTGCCAGCAGACTCGGGACTAGCGGAACCTACGAGCAGTACTTC	CASRLGTSGTYEQYF
few	.	TRBV15	TRBJ1-4	TGTGCCACCAGCAGAGTAACGGGGGCAACTAATGAAAAACTGTTTTTT	CATSRVTGATNEKLFF
.	TRBD1	TRBV7-9	TRBJ2-7	TGTGCCAGCACCTTGACAGGGAAAGGCTACGAGCAGTACTTC	CASTLTGKGYEQYF
.	.	TRBV27	TRBJ2-2	TGTGCCAGCAGTTTAGATTCAGACGGGGAGCTGTTTTTT	CASSLDSDGELFF
.	.	TRBV7-6	TRBJ1-3	TGTGCCAGCAGCACATCACAGGGACAAAACACCATATATTTT	CASSTSQGQNTIYF
.	TRBD2	TRBV6-5	TRBJ2-1	TGTGCCAGCAGTTGGGAGCGGGAGTTGGGCAATGAGCAGTTCTTC	CASSWERELGNEQFF
once	.	TRBV15	TRBJ2-5	TGTGCCACCAGTCCGGGGATTTTCCAAGAGACCCAGTACTTC	CATSPGIFQETQYF
.	TRBD2	TRBV7-9	TRBJ2-1	TGTGCCAGCAGCACTAGCGGCAATGAGCAGTTCTTC	CASSTSGNEQFF